This T cell receptor (beta chain) was captured by sequencing in a study of Graves' ophthalmopathy and Graves' hyperthyroidism. Study details: Peripheral blood was collected at initial diagnosis, before any treatment.

Amplification targeted the TCR beta CDR3 regions, with RNA transcripts as the source material. The workflow started with a first-round RT-PCR run with HTBI primers and then moved on to a second-round multiplex PCR. TCRdb ran MiXCR on the multiplex PCR reads and lists one entry per CDR3 protein. The sample consists of 350,000 to 450,000 distinct CDR3 sequences, more than 20% of them appearing once. The sample holds many counts of this clonotype. Reliance was placed on clinical symptoms, serum thyroxine, TRAb, thyroid ultrasound and orbital computed tomography for diagnosis. Specimen: peripheral blood. This receptor was obtained from a woman aged 18-29 years with stable Graves' hyperthyroidism.

The CDR3 here is CASSSGQGDYEQYF. The DNA of the CDR3 is TGTGCCAGCAGCTCGGGACAGGGGGACTACGAGCAGTACTTC. This chain connects TRBV13 to TRBJ2-7; the match to TRBD1 covers 11 bases. The germline V gene has CDR1 PRHDT and CDR2 FYEKMQ (reference sequence). J was trimmed by 3 bases and V by 4 bases; bases with no gene match: 2. The CDR3 loop spans 14 amino acids. Using reference TRBV13 and TRBJ2-7 for the parts outside the CDR3, the full variable domain is AAGVIQSPRHLIKEKRETATLKCYPIPRHDTVYWYQQGPGQDPQFLISFYEKMQSDKGSIPDRFSAQQFSDYHSELNMSSLELGDSALYFCASSSGQGDYEQYFGPGTRLTVT.